A single sample is the source of the 11 T cell receptor beta chains below, sequenced in a study of memory CD4+ T cells and cytomegalovirus serostatus. TCRdb keeps only in-frame clones here, not all; method: immunoSEQ multiplex PCR. Counted here are 35,000 to 50,000 clones, over 60% occurring once; the ten biggest clones make up 1.1%. Single viable CD3+CD4+CD8-CD45RO+ cells were sorted as the memory CD4+ T cells. What was sequenced was memory CD4+ T cells from blood. These receptors were collected from an adult in good health and CMV-seronegative.

The J gene is TRBJ1-2, the V gene TRBV6-5; a possible D gene is TRBD1 (5 bases). CDR3 length equals 15 residues. Trimming removed 5 bases from V and 0 bases from J, with 13 bases in between. Germline V gives CDR1 MNHEY, CDR2 SVGAGI. Here the CDR3 reads CASSLHGQANYGYTF. CDR3 sequence (DNA): TGTGCCAGCAGTCTCCACGGACAAGCTAACTATGGCTACACCTTC.

The rearrangement links TRBV18 to TRBJ2-7, with D hard to call. Germline V gene sequence: CDR1 KGHSH, CDR2 LQKENI. The length of the CDR3 is 14 residues. V was shortened by 3 bases and J by 2 bases, with 11 bases between the two germline ends. The CDR3 DNA reads TGTGCCAGCTCACCGGCCGCATCCGCCTACGAGCAGTACTTC. This translates into CASSPAASAYEQYF.

This rearrangement joins TRBV6-5 to TRBJ1-4; 7 bases map to TRBD1. The junction had 9 bases not matched to a gene; V was cut back by 10 bases and J by 4 bases. Germline-derived CDR1 and CDR2 are MNHEY and SVGAGI. CDR3 size: 14 residues. CDR3 amino acids: CATLDRAGNEKLFF. CDR3 DNA sequence: TGTGCCACCCTCGACAGGGCCGGTAATGAAAAACTGTTTTTT.

The chain uses TRBV6-1 and TRBJ1-4; 7 nucleotides agree with TRBD1. CDR1 and CDR2 (germline): MNHNS, SASEGT. This CDR3 region has 15 residues. V was clipped by 7 bases and J by 4 bases; unmatched bases: 9. The CDR3 sequence is CASIDPRDSNEKLFF. CDR3 nucleotides: TGTGCCAGCATTGACCCTAGGGACAGTAATGAAAAACTGTTTTTT.

The V call is TRBV5-1, the J call TRBJ2-5; TRBD2 agrees at 12 bases. There are 15 residues in the CDR3. Per the germline V gene, CDR1 is SGHRS and CDR2 is YFSETQ. V shed 5 bases and J 4 bases; nucleotides not matched to a gene: 6. CDR3 bases: TGCGCCAGCAGGCTAGCGGGAGGGGTCCCAGAGACCCAGTACTTC. It translates to CASRLAGGVPETQYF.

The chain links TRBV5-1 to TRBJ1-1, with 7 bases fitting TRBD1. Germline V gene lookup returns CDR1 SGHRS and CDR2 YFSETQ. The V gene end was trimmed by 1 base and the J gene end by 1 base; junction bases not matched to a gene: 1. CDR3 length equals 14 residues. CDR3: CASSLTGANTEAFF. As DNA, the CDR3 is TGCGCCAGCAGCTTGACAGGGGCGAACACTGAAGCTTTCTTT.

J is TRBJ2-2 and V is TRBV7-2; D gene uncertain. The germline V and J ends were trimmed by 2 bases and 4 bases, with 5 bases remaining between them. The CDR3 loop spans 13 amino acids. Germline CDR1 reads SGHTA; CDR2 reads FQGNSA. CDR3 residues: CASSLSFTGELFF. CDR3 DNA sequence: TGTGCCAGCAGCTTATCATTCACCGGGGAGCTGTTTTTT.

V and J are TRBV6-6 and TRBJ1-5; TRBD1 is a possible D gene (6 bases). The CDR3 covers 13 residues. V was trimmed by 6 bases and J by 9 bases, leaving 15 bases between them. CDR1 MNHNY and CDR2 SVGAGI come from the germline V gene (reference sequence). The CDR3 DNA sequence: TGTGCCAGCAGCCTCACAACAGGGTGGCCCCAGCATTTT. This gives the protein CASSLTTGWPQHF.

This chain connects TRBV28 to TRBJ2-7; 10 nucleotides line up with TRBD1. J was trimmed by 5 bases and V by 4 bases; bases with no gene match: 8. This CDR3 region has 15 residues. CDR1 is MDHEN, CDR2 SYDVKM, per germline. This CDR3 reads CASSSPGQGNHEQYF. Here the CDR3 DNA reads TGTGCCAGCAGTTCGCCGGGACAGGGGAACCACGAGCAGTACTTC.

This clone was observed a few times. J is TRBJ1-1 and V is TRBV30; no clear D gene. V lost 5 bases to trimming and J lost 5 bases, with 9 bases between them. The CDR3 extends over 11 amino acids. Germline V gene sequence: CDR1 GTSNPN, CDR2 SVGIG (reference sequence). In DNA form, the CDR3 reads TGTGCCTGGGGGGAGGGAACTGAAGCTTTCTTT. Protein sequence: CAWGEGTEAFF.

This chain uses TRBV4-1 with TRBJ2-3; no clear D gene. Trimming stripped 0 bases from V and 10 bases from J, with 11 bases between. Looked up from germline, CDR1 is MGHRA and CDR2 is YSYEKL. The CDR3 is 13 residues long. This chain's CDR3 is CASSQETTSAQYF. The CDR3 coding sequence is TGCGCCAGCAGCCAAGAAACTACCTCAGCGCAGTATTTT.